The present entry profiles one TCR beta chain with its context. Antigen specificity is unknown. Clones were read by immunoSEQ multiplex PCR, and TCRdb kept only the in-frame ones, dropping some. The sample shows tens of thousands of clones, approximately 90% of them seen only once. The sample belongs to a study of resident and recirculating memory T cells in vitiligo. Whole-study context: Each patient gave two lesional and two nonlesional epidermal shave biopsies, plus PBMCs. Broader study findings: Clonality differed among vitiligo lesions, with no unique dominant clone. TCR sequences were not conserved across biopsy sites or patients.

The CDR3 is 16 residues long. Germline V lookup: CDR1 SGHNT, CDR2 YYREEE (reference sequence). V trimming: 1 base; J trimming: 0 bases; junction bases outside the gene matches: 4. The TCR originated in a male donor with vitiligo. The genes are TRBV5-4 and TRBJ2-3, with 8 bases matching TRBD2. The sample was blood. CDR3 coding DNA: TGTGCCAGCAGCTTGTCCCGGGGGGGTAGCACAGATACGCAGTATTTT. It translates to CASSLSRGGSTDTQYF.